The rows below give T cell receptor beta chains drawn from one sample of a study of blood T cell repertoires in COVID-19. Data came from immunoSEQ multiplex PCR; TCRdb stores just in-frame clones and leaves some out. The repertoire holds 250,000 to 300,000 clones, with about nine tenths as singletons. Material for sequencing was peripheral blood. The receptors were gathered from a woman aged 55 to 70 with acute or convalescent COVID-19. CDR3s include the opening cysteine and the closing phenylalanine or tryptophan. The D gene is left open where the match is weak.

d_gene: .; v_gene: TRBV7-3; j_gene: TRBJ2-1; CDR3aa: CASSLSRGNEQFF; CDR3nt: TGTGCCAGCAGCTTAAGCAGGGGTAATGAGCAGTTCTTC
d_gene: TRBD2; v_gene: TRBV7-8; j_gene: TRBJ2-5; CDR3aa: CASSSKGGTSQETQYF; CDR3nt: TGTGCCAGCAGCTCCAAGGGAGGGACCTCCCAAGAGACCCAGTACTTC
d_gene: .; v_gene: TRBV4-2; j_gene: TRBJ1-2; CDR3aa: CASSQDRGGYTF; CDR3nt: TGTGCCAGCAGCCAAGATAGGGGTGGCTACACCTTC
d_gene: .; v_gene: TRBV25-1; j_gene: TRBJ2-7; CDR3aa: CASSADRPSSYEQYF; CDR3nt: TGTGCCAGCAGCGCCGACAGGCCCAGCTCCTACGAGCAGTACTTC
d_gene: .; v_gene: TRBV6-2/TRBV6-3; j_gene: TRBJ2-6; CDR3aa: CASSYQAVPLSGANVLTF; CDR3nt: TGTGCCAGCAGTTACCAGGCAGTCCCTCTCTCTGGGGCCAACGTCCTGACTTTC
d_gene: .; v_gene: TRBV7-2; j_gene: TRBJ1-1; CDR3aa: CASSLTANTEAFF; CDR3nt: TGTGCCAGCAGCTTAACAGCCAACACTGAAGCTTTCTTT
d_gene: .; v_gene: TRBV27; j_gene: TRBJ1-4; CDR3aa: CASSIRHVPTNEKLFF; CDR3nt: TGTGCCAGCAGTATTCGACACGTTCCAACTAATGAAAAACTGTTTTTT
d_gene: .; v_gene: TRBV14; j_gene: TRBJ2-3; CDR3aa: CASSLTRDTQYF; CDR3nt: TGTGCCAGCAGCCTTACGAGAGATACGCAGTATTTT
d_gene: .; v_gene: TRBV27; j_gene: TRBJ2-1; CDR3aa: CASRNRDSHRSSYNEQFF; CDR3nt: TGTGCCAGCAGGAACCGGGACTCCCACCGAAGCTCCTACAATGAGCAGTTCTTC
d_gene: .; v_gene: TRBV30; j_gene: TRBJ2-7; CDR3aa: CAWATGHVYEQYF; CDR3nt: TGTGCCTGGGCTACGGGACACGTCTACGAGCAGTACTTC